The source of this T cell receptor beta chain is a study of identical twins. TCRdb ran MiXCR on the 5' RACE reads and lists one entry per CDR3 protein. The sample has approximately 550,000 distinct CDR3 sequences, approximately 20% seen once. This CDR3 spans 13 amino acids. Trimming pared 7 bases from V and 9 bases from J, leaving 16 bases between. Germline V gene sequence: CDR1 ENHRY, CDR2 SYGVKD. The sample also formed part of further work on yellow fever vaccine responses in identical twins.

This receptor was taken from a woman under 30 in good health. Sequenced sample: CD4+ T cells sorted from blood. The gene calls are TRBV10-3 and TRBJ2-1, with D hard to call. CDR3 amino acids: CAITLDGFSEQFF. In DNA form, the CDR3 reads TGTGCCATCACCCTGGACGGATTTAGTGAGCAGTTCTTC.